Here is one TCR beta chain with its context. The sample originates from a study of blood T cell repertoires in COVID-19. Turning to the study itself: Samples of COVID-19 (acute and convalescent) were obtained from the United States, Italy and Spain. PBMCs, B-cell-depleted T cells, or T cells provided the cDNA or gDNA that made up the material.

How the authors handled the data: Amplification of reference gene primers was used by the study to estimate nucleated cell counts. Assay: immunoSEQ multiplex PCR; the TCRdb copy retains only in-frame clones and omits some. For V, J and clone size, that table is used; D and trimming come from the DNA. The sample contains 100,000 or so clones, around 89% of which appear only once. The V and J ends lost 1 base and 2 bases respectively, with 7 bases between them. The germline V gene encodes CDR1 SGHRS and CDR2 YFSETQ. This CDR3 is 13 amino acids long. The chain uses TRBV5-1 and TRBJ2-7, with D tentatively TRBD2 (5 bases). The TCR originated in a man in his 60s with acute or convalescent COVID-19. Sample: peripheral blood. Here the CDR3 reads CASSLTGTYEQYF. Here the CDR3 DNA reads TGCGCCAGCAGCTTGACCGGGACCTACGAGCAGTACTTC. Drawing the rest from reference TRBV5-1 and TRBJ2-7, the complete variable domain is KAGVTQTPRYLIKTRGQQVTLSCSPISGHRSVSWYQQTPGQGLQFLFEYFSETQRNKGNFPGRFSGRQFSNSRSEMNVSTLELGDSALYLCASSLTGTYEQYFGPGTRLTVT.